What follows are 15 T cell receptor beta chains derived from one specimen sequenced in a study of prognosis after radiotherapy for stage I lung cancer. Two-round multiplex PCR, the amplification method, yielded TCR beta CDR3 from genomic DNA. The first round of PCR was done with primers that matched each TRBV and TRBJ gene. TCRdb re-analysed the multiplex PCR reads in MiXCR, keeping a single row per CDR3 protein. The table shows about 11,000 distinct CDR3 sequences, with approximately 58% occurring only once. This specimen consisted of PBMCs, obtained before or after stereotactic body radiation therapy (not recorded which). The receptors were sampled from a donor of 50 years or more with non-small cell lung cancer.

For the CDR3, the DNA is TGTGCCAGCAGCCCGGTTCAGGGATGGGCTTTCTTT. Residues: CASSPVQGWAFF. The rearrangement links TRBV9 to TRBJ1-1; weak D call: TRBD1 (5 bases). CDR1 and CDR2 (germline): SGDLS, YYNGEE. With 4 bases removed from V and 11 bases from J, the gap between germline ends came to 15 bases. The length of the CDR3 is 12 residues.

The chain employs TRBV7-6 and TRBJ2-5; the match to TRBD2 covers 13 bases. From germline, CDR1 is SGHVS and CDR2 FNYEAQ. This CDR3 is 17 amino acids long. Trimming removed 5 bases from V and 1 base from J; junction bases left unmatched: 7. CDR3 protein: CASSPTSGRASQETQYF. DNA for the CDR3: TGTGCCAGCAGCCCCACTAGCGGGAGGGCCAGCCAAGAGACCCAGTACTTC.

The chain combines TRBV28 with TRBJ1-2; D gene ambiguous. CDR1 MDHEN and CDR2 SYDVKM come from the germline V gene. Trimming cost V 6 bases and J 2 bases, with 10 bases left between them. This CDR3 is built from 13 residues. The CDR3 protein is CASSRPNNYGYTF. DNA for the CDR3: TGTGCCAGCAGCCGTCCCAACAACTATGGCTACACCTTC.

This clonotype is judged medium-sized (0.01 to 0.1%). The rearrangement links TRBV6-2 or TRBV6-3 to TRBJ1-2; D is undetermined. The germline V gene has CDR1 MNHEY and CDR2 SVGEGT. Trimming took 3 bases from V and 4 from J, leaving 3 bases between them. The length of the CDR3 is 11 residues. CDR3 DNA sequence: TGTGCCAGCAGTTATACCTATGGCTACACCTTC. Translation gives CASSYTYGYTF.

This clonotype was recorded many times. The rearrangement links TRBV18 to TRBJ2-7, with 7 positions matching TRBD2. V was pared by 3 bases and J by 6 bases, with 14 bases of the junction left unmatched. Germline V gene sequence: CDR1 KGHSH, CDR2 LQKENI. The CDR3 has 16 amino acids. CDR3: CASSPQRPVLAIEQYF. CDR3 nucleotides: TGTGCCAGCTCACCCCAACGCCCAGTACTAGCGATCGAGCAGTACTTC. Using reference TRBV18 and TRBJ2-7 for the parts outside the CDR3, the full variable domain is NAGVMQNPRHLVRRRGQEARLRCSPMKGHSHVYWYRQLPEEGLKFMVYLQKENIIDESGMPKERFSAEFPKEGPSILRIQQVVRGDSAAYFCASSPQRPVLAIEQYFGPGTRLTVT.

By frequency in the sample, this clonotype is medium-sized. The gene calls are TRBV20-1 and TRBJ2-3; D tentatively reads TRBD1 or TRBD2 (5 bases each). V was trimmed by 3 bases and J by 0 bases, leaving 7 bases between them. The CDR3 spans 13 residues. Germline values: CDR1 DFQATT, CDR2 SNEGSKA (reference sequence). The CDR3 bases are TGCAGTGCTAGGTGGGACAGCACAGATACGCAGTATTTT. Its protein product is CSARWDSTDTQYF.

The chain recombines TRBV9 with TRBJ2-3; no reliable D call. The CDR3 is made up of 15 amino acids. With 3 bases removed from V and 4 bases from J, the gap between germline ends came to 15 bases. Germline values: CDR1 SGDLS, CDR2 YYNGEE. The CDR3 coding sequence is TGTGCCAGCAGCGACACCATAGGGATTGCAGATACGCAGTATTTT. Its translation: CASSDTIGIADTQYF.

This clonotype was seen ten or more times. This chain connects TRBV27 to TRBJ1-1; 11 positions agree with TRBD1. The germline gives CDR1 MNHEY, CDR2 SMNVEV (reference sequence). CDR3 length equals 16 residues. The V and J ends lost 0 bases and 12 bases, in that order; junction bases with no gene match: 12. CDR3 DNA sequence: TGTGCCAGCAGTTTATCGGAGGGCAGGCGGACAGGGGGCTCTTTCTTT. The encoded protein is CASSLSEGRRTGGSFF.

This clonotype is categorized as medium-sized. The chain carries TRBV20-1 and TRBJ1-1, with a weak D call TRBD1 (5 bases). V lost 3 bases and J lost 11, with 16 bases in between. The CDR3 has 12 residues. Germline V gene lookup returns CDR1 DFQATT and CDR2 SNEGSKA (reference sequence). The CDR3 DNA reads as TGCAGTGCTAGCCGCCTTCGAGAGGGGGCTTTCTTT. It yields the protein CSASRLREGAFF.

This clonotype is judged medium-sized. The CDR3 is CASSLDWGNQPQHF. In DNA, the CDR3 is TGTGCCAGCAGCTTAGACTGGGGCAATCAGCCCCAGCATTTT. The V and J genes are TRBV7-9 and TRBJ1-5; no clear D gene. Germline CDR1 is SEHNR and CDR2 is FQNEAQ (reference sequence). The V end was cut by 1 base, the J end by 2 bases, with 6 bases between. This CDR3 is 14 amino acids long.

This clonotype was seen at least ten times. The chain joins TRBV9 to TRBJ2-5, with D maybe TRBD2 (6 bases). The CDR3 consists of 14 residues. CDR1 and CDR2 (germline): SGDLS, YYNGEE. V was shortened by 4 bases and J by 2 bases, with 12 bases between the two germline ends. Here the CDR3 DNA reads TGTGCCAGCAGCCCGAGCGGGCGACAAGAGACCCAGTACTTC. Protein sequence: CASSPSGRQETQYF.

Relative to its sample, this clonotype is medium-sized. CDR3 sequence reads: CASSQTSRQYNEQFF. The CDR3 DNA reads as TGCGCCAGCAGCCAAACCTCTCGGCAGTACAATGAGCAGTTCTTC. This chain connects TRBV4-3 to TRBJ2-1; D is ambiguous. Germline V gene data show CDR1 as LGHNA and CDR2 as YSLEER. V lost 2 bases, J lost 4 bases, and 12 bases lay in between. The length of the CDR3 is 15 residues.

This clonotype was seen once. The gene calls are TRBV3-1 and TRBJ2-7; weak D call: TRBD1 (5 bases). There are 12 residues in the CDR3. Deletions cut 0 bases from V and 13 bases from J, with 13 bases between. Germline values: CDR1 LGHDT, CDR2 YNNKEL (reference sequence). CDR3 DNA sequence: TGTGCCAGCAGCCAAGAGGCGACAGTGACTTACTTC. Residues: CASSQEATVTYF.

Regarding this clonotype: A far larger clone is just one base off, so this is likely a read error. CDR3 in DNA: TGTGCCAGCAGTCCGGACATCTCTGGAAACACCATATATTTT. As protein: CASSPDISGNTIYF. The chain joins TRBV28 to TRBJ1-3; D is possibly TRBD1 (5 bases). Germline V gene data show CDR1 as MDHEN and CDR2 as SYDVKM. Trimming removed 5 bases at V and 0 bases at J, with 8 bases between. This CDR3 is built from 14 residues.

Of note for this clonotype: One end of the junction varies from germline; a read error may be responsible. This rearrangement joins TRBV6-5 to TRBJ2-7, with TRBD1 matching over 9 bases. CDR1 is MNHEY, CDR2 SVGAGI, per germline. The CDR3 runs to 14 residues. The CDR3 spells CASSSGTGFYQHYF. For the CDR3, the DNA is TGTGCCAGCAGTTCCGGGACAGGGTTTTACCAGCATTACTTC.